The 23 T cell receptor beta chains given below trace back to one sample, sequenced in a study of T cells in localized non-small cell lung cancer (dated by TCRdb to 2020 to 2022). The library was obtained by the immunoSEQ multiplex PCR assay. Here the immuneACCESS table is served through TCRdb, limited to in-frame sequences with V and J called. Missing clones are a known gap in these copies; in checked studies unresolved V genes cover under half, and the rest lacks a known reason. The sample yields 130,000 or so clones; roughly 90% were counted once. In total, the top ten clones hold around 1.8% of the sample. This sample comprised peripheral blood, obtained before any cancer treatment. These receptor sequences come from a female donor over 55 with stage I lung adenocarcinoma.

The V gene is TRBV27, the J gene TRBJ2-5, with 9 bases lining up with TRBD1. The germline gives CDR1 MNHEY, CDR2 SMNVEV (reference sequence). V was clipped by 4 bases and J by 3 bases; unmatched bases: 12. The CDR3 totals 17 residues. CDR3 loop: CASSSTLYRDREETQYF. The CDR3 coding sequence is TGTGCCAGCAGTTCCACCCTGTACCGGGACAGGGAAGAGACCCAGTACTTC.

The chain couples TRBV28 to TRBJ1-1; D ambiguous. V lost 4 bases to trimming and J lost 4 bases, with 13 bases between them. CDR1 and CDR2 (germline): MDHEN, SYDVKM. The CDR3 is 14 residues long. The CDR3 region is CASSSGRMGTEAFF. The CDR3 nucleotides are TGTGCCAGCAGTTCGGGGAGAATGGGCACTGAAGCTTTCTTT.

This chain uses TRBV5-1 with TRBJ2-3, with D possibly TRBD2 on 6 matching bases. Germline V gene data show CDR1 as SGHRS and CDR2 as YFSETQ. This CDR3 contains 14 residues. V was cut by 2 bases and J by 4 bases, with 11 bases left in between. CDR3 DNA: TGCGCCAGCAGCTTAGGAGGGAGCGCAGATACGCAGTATTTT. Amino acids: CASSLGGSADTQYF.

This chain joins TRBV11-2 and TRBJ1-5; no firm D call. This CDR3 comprises 14 residues. V dropped 5 bases and J dropped 2 bases, with 10 bases sitting between them. From germline, CDR1 is SGHAT and CDR2 FQNNGV. The CDR3 loop reads CASSAGYGNQPQHF. In DNA form, the CDR3 reads TGTGCCAGCAGCGCTGGGTATGGCAATCAGCCCCAGCATTTT.

The chain recombines TRBV15 with TRBJ2-1; 8 bases fit TRBD2. Germline values: CDR1 LNHNV, CDR2 YYDKDF (reference sequence). V dropped 2 bases and J dropped 8; count of bases not matched to a gene: 11. This CDR3 spans 16 amino acids. The CDR3 region has the DNA TGTGCCACCAGCAGACCGAGACTAGCGACCCACGATGAGCAGTTCTTC. It encodes CATSRPRLATHDEQFF.

This clone was picked up a small number of times. The chain couples TRBV10-1 to TRBJ2-1; 11 bases are a match to TRBD2. This CDR3 is 16 amino acids long. Per the germline V gene, CDR1 is WNHNN and CDR2 is SYGVQD (reference sequence). J lost 9 bases, V lost 4 bases, and 11 bases had no gene match. The CDR3 loop is CASSGPLAGGIVEQFF. In DNA, the CDR3 is TGCGCCAGCAGTGGTCCTTTAGCGGGAGGGATAGTTGAGCAGTTCTTC.

J is TRBJ2-2 and V is TRBV7-6, with D uncertain. This CDR3 has 14 residues. Germline lookup yields CDR1 SGHVS and CDR2 FNYEAQ. Trimming stripped 4 bases from V and 1 base from J, with 7 bases between. The CDR3 spells CASSSNMNTGELFF. The CDR3 DNA is TGTGCCAGCAGCTCCAACATGAACACCGGGGAGCTGTTTTTT.

The CDR3 protein is CASSLRTGRGTQYF. CDR3 DNA sequence: TGTGCCAGCAGCTTACGGACGGGGCGGGGGACCCAGTACTTC. V and J are TRBV7-8 and TRBJ2-5, with D possibly TRBD2 on 6 matching bases. The ends were cut back, 2 bases at V and 7 bases at J, with 14 bases in the middle. The CDR3 is 14 residues long. CDR1 is SGHVS, CDR2 FQNEAQ, per germline.

This rearrangement joins TRBV9 to TRBJ1-1; 7 bases align to TRBD1. This CDR3 comprises 14 residues. V shed 2 bases, J shed 4 bases, and the junction held 5 bases outside the gene matches. The V gene's germline CDR1 is SGDLS and CDR2 YYNGEE. This chain's CDR3 is CASSVSAGGTEAFF. The CDR3 DNA reads TGTGCCAGCAGCGTTTCCGCAGGGGGCACTGAAGCTTTCTTT.

The chain carries TRBV5-6 and TRBJ2-7; 10 bases fit TRBD1. Germline-derived CDR1 and CDR2 are SGHDT and YYEEEE. This CDR3 region has 16 residues. J lost 5 bases, V lost 4 bases, and 12 bases had no gene match. Written as DNA, the CDR3 is TGTGCCAGCAGCGGGGGACAGGGGCGGTCGATCGACGAGCAGTACTTC. Translated: CASSGGQGRSIDEQYF.

V and J are TRBV7-2 and TRBJ2-1; TRBD1 is a possible D gene (7 bases). The CDR3 sequence is 17 residues long. Per germline, CDR1 SGHTA and CDR2 FQGNSA. The germline V and J ends were trimmed by 2 bases and 9 bases, with 23 bases remaining between them. The CDR3 is CASSLRSGGRPPSEQFF. The CDR3 bases are TGTGCCAGCAGCTTACGGTCAGGGGGGAGGCCCCCCAGTGAGCAGTTCTTC.

This chain links TRBV6-1 with TRBJ1-2, with 8 bases that match TRBD1. CDR1 and CDR2 (germline): MNHNS, SASEGT. V was clipped by 5 bases and J by 6 bases; unmatched bases: 8. CDR3 length: 14 residues. This CDR3 is CASSNPGGLDGYTF. In DNA, the CDR3 is TGTGCCAGCAGTAACCCAGGGGGCTTAGATGGCTACACCTTC.

This rearrangement joins TRBV29-1 to TRBJ2-5, with 7 bases matching TRBD1. Trimming took 2 bases from V and 3 from J; bases not matched to a gene: 6. The CDR3 length is 14 residues. Germline V gene sequence: CDR1 SQVTM, CDR2 ANQGSEA. For the CDR3, the DNA is TGCAGCGTTGAATCGACAGGGAGCGAAGAGACCCAGTACTTC. Its translation is CSVESTGSEETQYF.

The chain recombines TRBV5-4 with TRBJ2-5; possibly TRBD1 or TRBD2 for D (6 bases each). Germline V gene sequence: CDR1 SGHNT, CDR2 YYREEE (reference sequence). V shed 6 bases and J shed 2 bases, with 14 bases lying between them. The CDR3 sequence is 14 residues long. The CDR3 DNA reads TGTGCCAGCACCTCGGGGGCGGGGCAAGAGACCCAGTACTTC. Translated: CASTSGAGQETQYF.

The chain uses TRBV5-4 and TRBJ2-3, with D tentatively TRBD2 (6 bases). Trimming took 3 bases from V and 1 from J, leaving 12 bases between them. This CDR3 has 15 residues. Germline CDR1 reads SGHNT; CDR2 reads YYREEE (reference sequence). CDR3: CASSWDGGGTDTQYF. CDR3 sequence (DNA): TGTGCCAGCAGCTGGGACGGAGGGGGCACAGATACGCAGTATTTT.

The V call is TRBV5-4, the J call TRBJ1-2; D is unresolved. This CDR3 is built from 12 residues. The germline V and J ends were trimmed by 0 bases and 3 bases, with 3 bases remaining between them. Germline CDR1 and CDR2: SGHNT and YYREEE (reference sequence). The CDR3 DNA sequence: TGTGCCAGCAGCTTGGGTGACTATGGCTACACCTTC. Protein: CASSLGDYGYTF.

The gene calls are TRBV30 and TRBJ2-7; D possibly corresponds to TRBD2 (6 bases). The germline CDR1 and CDR2 sequences are GTSNPN and SVGIG (reference sequence). Trimming took off 5 bases at V and 5 bases at J, with 10 bases between the two ends. There are 11 residues in the CDR3. CDR3 sequence reads: CAWVGGNEQYF. CDR3 DNA: TGTGCCTGGGTCGGGGGAAACGAGCAGTACTTC.

The genes are TRBV18 and TRBJ2-2; no definite D call. The germline V gene encodes CDR1 KGHSH and CDR2 LQKENI. Trimming removed 1 base from V and 4 bases from J, with 7 bases in between. The CDR3 loop spans 14 amino acids. DNA of the CDR3: TGTGCCAGCTCACCACAAACTGGCACCGGGGAGCTGTTTTTT. Its protein product is CASSPQTGTGELFF. Filled out from reference TRBV18 and TRBJ2-2, the complete variable domain reads NAGVMQNPRHLVRRRGQEARLRCSPMKGHSHVYWYRQLPEEGLKFMVYLQKENIIDESGMPKERFSAEFPKEGPSILRIQQVVRGDSAAYFCASSPQTGTGELFFGEGSRLTVL.

This chain links TRBV9 with TRBJ1-5; D possibly corresponds to TRBD1 (5 bases). This CDR3 comprises 15 residues. The ends were cut back, 0 bases at V and 3 bases at J, with 10 bases in the middle. Germline values: CDR1 SGDLS, CDR2 YYNGEE. CDR3 in DNA: TGTGCCAGCAGCGTAGCAGGGTTTCTCAATCAGCCCCAGCATTTT. This sequence encodes CASSVAGFLNQPQHF.

The chain links TRBV28 to TRBJ1-1; 7 bases are shared with TRBD1. With 6 bases clipped from V and 4 bases from J, the junction kept 8 bases outside the gene matches. Germline V gives CDR1 MDHEN, CDR2 SYDVKM. This CDR3 contains 14 residues. The CDR3 is CASSRQGRTTEAFF. The DNA for the CDR3 is TGTGCCAGCAGCAGACAGGGACGTACCACTGAAGCTTTCTTT.

Here the CDR3 reads CASSQTYEQYF. CDR3 coding DNA: TGTGCCAGCAGCCAAACCTACGAGCAGTACTTC. V and J are TRBV5-8 and TRBJ2-7; D is unresolved. The CDR3 loop spans 11 amino acids. Trimming removed 4 bases from V and 2 bases from J, with 4 bases in between. Germline CDR1 and CDR2: SGHTS and YDEGEE.

The gene calls are TRBV7-2 and TRBJ2-3; TRBD1 matches 8 bases. CDR1 SGHTA and CDR2 FQGNSA come from the germline V gene. CDR3 length equals 15 residues. With 1 base clipped from V and 1 base from J, the junction kept 1 base outside the gene matches. The CDR3, as DNA: TGTGCCAGCAGCTTAGTGACAGGGGGCACAGATACGCAGTATTTT. It is translated as CASSLVTGGTDTQYF.

The J gene is TRBJ2-7, the V gene TRBV28; D is ambiguous. Germline V gene data show CDR1 as MDHEN and CDR2 as SYDVKM. The CDR3 is 13 amino acids. V was trimmed by 5 bases and J by 6 bases, leaving 14 bases between them. The CDR3 nucleotides are TGTGCCAGCAGTCTACTCTGGTCCGGCGAGCAGTACTTC. It codes for CASSLLWSGEQYF.